There are many counts of the clone carrying this T cell receptor (beta chain). This sample was taken from a study of Graves' ophthalmopathy and Graves' hyperthyroidism. The study amplified TCR beta CDR3 regions using RNA transcripts. Scientists carried out first-round RT-PCR using HTBI primers and then a second-round multiplex PCR. Via MiXCR, TCRdb re-called the multiplex PCR reads, giving one row per CDR3 protein. This table holds around 470,000 distinct CDR3 sequences, under 15% found once. V was clipped by 6 bases and J by 9 bases; unmatched bases: 8. The CDR3 runs 13 residues. Germline CDR1 reads SNHLY; CDR2 reads FYNNEI.

The origin of this receptor is a woman aged 25 to 39 with Graves' ophthalmopathy. Sequencing was done on a sample of blood. The rearrangement links TRBV2 to TRBJ1-2; 9 bases match TRBD1. Written as DNA, the CDR3 is TGTGCCAGCAGCGCCTACAGGGGGCATCGCTACACCTTC. Translating it yields CASSAYRGHRYTF.